This passage covers 29 T cell receptor beta chains from one sample sequenced in a study of blood T cell repertoires in COVID-19. Method: immunoSEQ multiplex PCR; TCRdb's copy keeps in-frame clones and lacks some. The repertoire holds roughly 360,000 clones, with roughly four fifths as singletons. Material: PBMCs or T cells enriched from blood (not recorded which). The origin of the receptors is a woman aged 45 to 65 who had recovered from COVID-19.

V gene TRBV6-6 combines with J gene TRBJ1-2, with no clear D. V shed 11 bases and J shed 7 bases, with 20 bases lying between them. The germline V gene has CDR1 MNHNY and CDR2 SVGAGI (reference sequence). The CDR3 totals 13 residues. CDR3 DNA sequence: TGTGCCTCCGACCGGCAGGTAGAAGGTGGCTACACCTTC. This translates into CASDRQVEGGYTF.

The rearrangement joins TRBV18 to TRBJ2-4; perhaps TRBD2 as D (5 bases). The CDR3 contains 17 residues. Trimming stripped 2 bases from V and 0 bases from J, with 14 bases between. Germline V gene lookup returns CDR1 KGHSH and CDR2 LQKENI. CDR3 nucleotides: TGTGCCAGCTCACCAGTCCCCAGCGGACTAGCCAAAAACATTCAGTACTTC. It specifies CASSPVPSGLAKNIQYF.

V gene TRBV19 combines with J gene TRBJ1-1; 8 nucleotides match TRBD1. Germline V gene lookup returns CDR1 LNHDA and CDR2 SQIVND (reference sequence). V dropped 3 bases and J dropped 3; count of bases not matched to a gene: 6. This CDR3 has 15 residues. The CDR3 DNA reads TGTGCCAGTAGTATTGGCAGGGGGCTTTACACTGAAGCTTTCTTT. Residues: CASSIGRGLYTEAFF.

V gene TRBV4-2 combines with J gene TRBJ2-7; a weak D match, TRBD1 (5 bases). CDR3 size: 15 residues. Germline CDR1 and CDR2: LGHNA and YNFKEQ. V was clipped by 0 bases and J by 0 bases, with 9 bases between them. CDR3 sequence reads: CASSQERQPSYEQYF. The CDR3 nucleotides are TGTGCCAGCAGCCAAGAACGACAGCCCTCCTACGAGCAGTACTTC.

This clone was detected only a few times. V gene TRBV18 combines with J gene TRBJ1-2; tentative D call: TRBD1 (6 bases). Germline V gives CDR1 KGHSH, CDR2 LQKENI. This CDR3 contains 16 residues. Trimming removed 5 bases at V and 0 bases at J, with 16 bases between. The CDR3 nucleotides read TGTGCCAGCTCAATTATTCGGGACATCGCTAACTATGGCTACACCTTC. Its translation is CASSIIRDIANYGYTF. Combining the CDR3 with reference TRBV18 and TRBJ1-2 gives the whole variable domain NAGVMQNPRHLVRRRGQEARLRCSPMKGHSHVYWYRQLPEEGLKFMVYLQKENIIDESGMPKERFSAEFPKEGPSILRIQQVVRGDSAAYFCASSIIRDIANYGYTFGSGTRLTVV.

In DNA form, the CDR3 reads TGTGCCAGCAGCTTGCGGGACAGGGATACCGGGGAGCTGTTTTTT. This translates into CASSLRDRDTGELFF. V is TRBV5-4 and J is TRBJ2-2; 9 bases are shared with TRBD1. CDR3 length equals 15 residues. The J segment lost 5 bases and the V segment lost 1 base, leaving 3 bases of the junction unmatched. Germline-derived CDR1 and CDR2 are SGHNT and YYREEE (reference sequence). Full variable domain (remainder filled in from reference TRBV5-4 and TRBJ2-2): ETGVTQSPTHLIKTRGQQVTLRCSSQSGHNTVSWYQQALGQGPQFIFQYYREEENGRGNFPPRFSGLQFPNYSSELNVNALELDDSALYLCASSLRDRDTGELFFGEGSRLTVL.

The chain is built from TRBV9 and TRBJ1-4; D may be TRBD1 (6 bases). From germline, CDR1 is SGDLS and CDR2 YYNGEE. V shed 0 bases and J shed 8 bases, with 14 bases lying between them. The CDR3 is 15 amino acids. The chain's CDR3 is CASSVGGGGVEKLFF. CDR3 nucleotide sequence: TGTGCCAGCAGCGTAGGAGGGGGGGGAGTAGAAAAACTGTTTTTT.

About this clone: At one end, the junction sequence differs from germline, possibly due to a read error. The chain has TRBV15 and TRBJ2-7, with D possibly TRBD1 on 5 matching bases. The CDR3 has 13 amino acids. Germline V lookup: CDR1 LNHNV, CDR2 YYDKDF (reference sequence). The CDR3 bases are TGTGCCACCAGCTTCAGGGTCTCCTCCGAGCAGTACTTC. This encodes CATSFRVSSEQYF.

V gene TRBV19 combines with J gene TRBJ1-1; perhaps TRBD1 as D (5 bases). The CDR3 is 16 residues long. V was trimmed by 4 bases and J by 8 bases, leaving 23 bases between them. Germline values: CDR1 LNHDA, CDR2 SQIVND (reference sequence). This CDR3 reads CASSNSGASFIPEAFF. The CDR3 region has the DNA TGTGCCAGTAGTAATAGTGGGGCCAGCTTTATCCCAGAAGCTTTCTTT.

V is TRBV30 and J is TRBJ1-2, with TRBD1 matching 8 bases. Germline CDR1 GTSNPN, CDR2 SVGIG (reference sequence). After removal of 4 bases from V and 3 bases from J, the junction contained 4 bases not matched to a gene. The CDR3 contains 13 residues. Here the CDR3 DNA reads TGTGCCTGGAATCCAGGGGGCGACTATGGCTACACCTTC. Translation gives CAWNPGGDYGYTF.

In this sample, this clone turned up once. The chain links TRBV13 to TRBJ1-3; 8 bases are shared with TRBD1. CDR1 PRHDT and CDR2 FYEKMQ come from the germline V gene (reference sequence). J lost 0 bases, V lost 5 bases, and 6 bases had no gene match. There are 16 residues in the CDR3. DNA for the CDR3: TGTGCCAGCAGCCCCCGGACAGGGAACTCTGGAAACACCATATATTTT. It is translated as CASSPRTGNSGNTIYF.

The chain has TRBV5-1 and TRBJ1-1; 8 bases fit TRBD1. The V gene end was trimmed by 4 bases and the J gene end by 1 base; junction bases not matched to a gene: 6. Per germline, CDR1 SGHRS and CDR2 YFSETQ. There are 15 residues in the CDR3. CDR3 sequence reads: CASSPLGQENTEAFF. The CDR3 nucleotides are TGCGCCAGCAGCCCACTGGGACAGGAGAACACTGAAGCTTTCTTT. The full variable domain, in which reference TRBV5-1 and TRBJ1-1 provide the parts outside the CDR3, is KAGVTQTPRYLIKTRGQQVTLSCSPISGHRSVSWYQQTPGQGLQFLFEYFSETQRNKGNFPGRFSGRQFSNSRSEMNVSTLELGDSALYLCASSPLGQENTEAFFGQGTRLTVV.

This sequence joins TRBV5-6 and TRBJ1-1; TRBD1 is a possible D gene (6 bases). This CDR3 has 17 residues. Between the trimmed V and J ends, which lost 2 bases and 0 bases, there was a span of 17 bases. The V gene's germline CDR1 is SGHDT and CDR2 YYEEEE. The CDR3 DNA reads as TGTGCCAGCAGCTTACGAACTACAGGGTCTCTGAACACTGAAGCTTTCTTT. Protein product: CASSLRTTGSLNTEAFF. Variable domain in full (rest from reference TRBV5-6 and TRBJ1-1): DAGVTQSPTHLIKTRGQQVTLRCSPKSGHDTVSWYQQALGQGPQFIFQYYEEEERQRGNFPDRFSGHQFPNYSSELNVNALLLGDSALYLCASSLRTTGSLNTEAFFGQGTRLTVV.

A remark on this clone: One end of the junction fails to match germline, which may point to a read error. The V call is TRBV28, the J call TRBJ2-2; a weak D match, TRBD2 (6 bases). CDR3 length equals 14 residues. Germline V CDR1 and CDR2: MDHEN, SYDVKM. This chain's CDR3 is CASSLDSARRELFF. The CDR3 coding sequence is TGTGCCAGCAGTTTAGATTCAGCTAGGAGGGAACTGTTTTTT.

V gene TRBV6-5 combines with J gene TRBJ1-1; tentative D call: TRBD1 (6 bases). Between the trimmed V and J ends, which lost 3 bases and 9 bases, there was a span of 17 bases. The CDR3 sequence is 14 residues long. Per the germline V gene, CDR1 is MNHEY and CDR2 is SVGAGI. CDR3 sequence: CASSYTGTQGQAFF. In DNA form, the CDR3 reads TGTGCCAGCAGTTATACGGGGACCCAGGGGCAAGCTTTCTTT.

The rearrangement links TRBV19 to TRBJ1-5; no clear D gene. Germline V lookup: CDR1 LNHDA, CDR2 SQIVND (reference sequence). This CDR3 contains 15 residues. Trimming removed 7 bases from V and 0 bases from J, with 13 bases in between. The CDR3 DNA sequence: TGTGCCAGTACCCCCGGGTGGAATAGCAATCAGCCCCAGCATTTT. Translated: CASTPGWNSNQPQHF. Based on the CDR3 plus reference TRBV19 and TRBJ1-5, the full variable domain is DGGITQSPKYLFRKEGQNVTLSCEQNLNHDAMYWYRQDPGQGLRLIYYSQIVNDFQKGDIAEGYSVSREKKESFPLTVTSAQKNPTAFYLCASTPGWNSNQPQHFGDGTRLSIL.

This clone appeared a few times. The gene calls are TRBV6-6 and TRBJ1-2; weak D call: TRBD1 (5 bases). V lost 4 bases and J 4 bases, leaving 10 bases between the germline ends. The CDR3 is 13 amino acids. Germline V gene lookup returns CDR1 MNHNY and CDR2 SVGAGI (reference sequence). The CDR3 reads CASSSGHGYGYTF. Here the CDR3 DNA reads TGTGCCAGCAGTTCCGGACATGGCTATGGCTACACCTTC.

This sequence joins TRBV5-4 and TRBJ2-5; 7 nucleotides align to TRBD2. V lost 4 bases to trimming and J lost 5 bases; unmatched junction nucleotides: 8. The CDR3 has 14 amino acids. Germline values: CDR1 SGHNT, CDR2 YYREEE (reference sequence). The CDR3 spells CASSLGREGETQYF. The DNA for the CDR3 is TGTGCCAGCAGCCTCGGCAGGGAGGGGGAGACCCAGTACTTC.

The genes are TRBV7-2 and TRBJ2-5, with a weak D call TRBD2 (6 bases). The V gene lost 1 base and the J gene lost 10 bases, with 22 bases spanning the gap. The CDR3 is made up of 16 amino acids. CDR1 and CDR2 (germline): SGHTA, FQGNSA. DNA of the CDR3: TGTGCCAGCAGCTTAGATCCGATAAGGGCGATGGGGGGCCAGTACTTC. Amino acids: CASSLDPIRAMGGQYF.

This chain joins TRBV5-5 and TRBJ1-1; unclear D gene. V shed 2 bases and J shed 2 bases, with 10 bases lying between them. The CDR3 is made up of 14 amino acids. Germline V lookup: CDR1 SGHKS, CDR2 YYEKEE (reference sequence). The CDR3 reads CASSLRHQNTEAFF. In DNA, the CDR3 is TGTGCCAGCAGCTTAAGACACCAAAACACTGAAGCTTTCTTT. The full variable domain, rest sourced from reference TRBV5-5 and TRBJ1-1, is DAGVTQSPTHLIKTRGQQVTLRCSPISGHKSVSWYQQVLGQGPQFIFQYYEKEERGRGNFPDRFSARQFPNYSSELNVNALLLGDSALYLCASSLRHQNTEAFFGQGTRLTVV.

The rearrangement links TRBV5-4 to TRBJ1-4; tentatively, D is TRBD1 (6 bases). The V gene lost 4 bases and the J gene lost 5 bases, with 18 bases spanning the gap. Germline V gene sequence: CDR1 SGHNT, CDR2 YYREEE (reference sequence). The CDR3 length is 16 residues. CDR3 sequence: CASSAALGAGNEKLFF. The CDR3 DNA reads as TGTGCCAGCAGCGCCGCTTTGGGGGCGGGCAATGAAAAACTGTTTTTT.

The chain uses TRBV30 and TRBJ1-6, with TRBD1 as a possible D gene (5 bases). V shed 0 bases and J shed 3 bases, with 12 bases lying between them. Germline CDR1 is GTSNPN and CDR2 is SVGIG (reference sequence). The CDR3 contains 16 residues. The CDR3 region has the DNA TGTGCCTGGAGTGTACAACCAGGGTACTATAATTCACCCCTCCACTTT. It specifies CAWSVQPGYYNSPLHF.

The rearrangement uses TRBV10-3 and TRBJ1-5; D gene unclear. CDR1 is ENHRY and CDR2 is SYGVKD in the germline V gene. This CDR3 is built from 16 residues. Trimming stripped 0 bases from V and 2 bases from J, with 11 bases between. The CDR3 DNA reads TGTGCCATCAGTGAGTCGGTGAATAGCGGCAATCAGCCCCAGCATTTT. Amino acid sequence: CAISESVNSGNQPQHF.

Worth noting for this clone: At one end the junction does not follow the germline gene, possibly because of a read error. The V and J genes are TRBV7-9 and TRBJ1-2; D gene unclear. In germline, CDR1 is SEHNR, CDR2 FQNEAQ (reference sequence). This CDR3 has 14 residues. CDR3 nucleotide sequence: TGTGCCAGCATCTTATCGAGTTCTAACTATGGCTACACCTTC. Translated, it gives CASILSSSNYGYTF.

Written as DNA, the CDR3 is TGTGCCAGCAGCTTATCTTCCACTGAAGCTTTCTTT. Encoded protein: CASSLSSTEAFF. The chain has TRBV11-1 and TRBJ1-1, with D unresolved. This CDR3 contains 12 residues. CDR1 is SGHAT, CDR2 FQDESV, per germline (reference sequence). V lost 2 bases, J lost 4 bases, and 5 bases lay in between.

J is TRBJ2-7 and V is TRBV25-1; 8 nucleotides align to TRBD1. The germline CDR1 and CDR2 sequences are MGHDK and SYGVNS. The V segment lost 7 bases and the J segment 6 bases; nucleotides outside the gene matches: 5. There are 12 residues in the CDR3. The CDR3 DNA reads as TGTGCCAGCACCTTAACAGGGGGCGAGCAGTACTTC. Translating it yields CASTLTGGEQYF.

This clone was detected once. The V call is TRBV9, the J call TRBJ2-3, with 7 bases that match TRBD2. The length of the CDR3 is 15 residues. V lost 1 base to trimming and J lost 4 bases; unmatched junction nucleotides: 6. Germline V lookup: CDR1 SGDLS, CDR2 YYNGEE. The CDR3 is CASSVSGTSPDTQYF. The CDR3 DNA sequence: TGTGCCAGCAGCGTAAGCGGGACCTCCCCAGATACGCAGTATTTT.

The chain is built from TRBV5-1 and TRBJ2-3; 12 positions match TRBD2. Trimming removed 4 bases from V and 6 bases from J; junction bases left unmatched: 9. From germline, CDR1 is SGHRS and CDR2 YFSETQ. The CDR3 contains 16 residues. CDR3 sequence reads: CASSPPSGGAFDTQYF. CDR3 bases: TGCGCCAGCAGCCCCCCTAGCGGGGGGGCATTTGATACGCAGTATTTT. Based on the CDR3 plus reference TRBV5-1 and TRBJ2-3, the full variable domain is KAGVTQTPRYLIKTRGQQVTLSCSPISGHRSVSWYQQTPGQGLQFLFEYFSETQRNKGNFPGRFSGRQFSNSRSEMNVSTLELGDSALYLCASSPPSGGAFDTQYFGPGTRLTVL.

The chain has TRBV29-1 and TRBJ2-7, with 9 bases that match TRBD1. This CDR3 comprises 15 residues. Per the germline V gene, CDR1 is SQVTM and CDR2 is ANQGSEA. V was clipped by 7 bases and J by 6 bases; unmatched bases: 16. The CDR3 reads CSAHGTGFLNSEQYF. DNA for the CDR3: TGCAGCGCCCATGGGACAGGGTTCTTAAATAGCGAGCAGTACTTC.